These T cell receptor beta chains were read from a single sample in a study of breast tumors, draining lymph nodes, adjacent tissues. TCRdb fed the multiplex PCR reads into MiXCR, producing one record per CDR3 protein. The sample has about 130,000 distinct CDR3 sequences; approximately 20% are singletons. The sequencing sample was made of axillary lymph node tissue. These receptors all stem from a female donor with breast cancer. Some clones in this sample may be carry-over from other donors' samples. Each CDR3 is given with its conserved first and last residue. The D gene is left open where the match is weak. The size entry is marked missing in some rows and otherwise reads once, few, many or a size class.

J	size	D	V	CDR3	DNA
TRBJ2-7	many	.	TRBV7-9	CASSSSGTTYEQYF	TGTGCCAGCAGCTCTTCCGGGACAACCTACGAGCAGTACTTC
TRBJ2-7	many	.	TRBV4-1	CASSQDGRQPYEQYF	TGCGCCAGCAGCCAAGATGGGCGGCAGCCCTACGAGCAGTACTTC
TRBJ2-1	.	TRBD1	TRBV10-3	CAISESGRGWYNEQFF	TGTGCCATCAGTGAGTCGGGCAGGGGGTGGTACAATGAGCAGTTCTTC
TRBJ2-3	many	TRBD2	TRBV10-3	CATWEREATRSSTDTQYF	TGTGCCACCTGGGAGCGGGAGGCCACTCGATCTAGCACAGATACGCAGTATTTT
TRBJ2-3	few	TRBD2	TRBV7-6	CASSLGSGSSDTQYF	TGTGCCAGCAGCTTAGGTAGCGGGAGCTCAGATACGCAGTATTTT
TRBJ1-2	.	.	TRBV18	CASSPLGWASDYGYTF	TGTGCCAGCTCACCACTTGGGTGGGCTAGCGACTATGGCTACACCTTC
TRBJ1-6	many	.	TRBV30	CAWSVPVAGYNSPLHF	TGTGCCTGGAGTGTACCCGTCGCCGGTTATAATTCACCCCTCCACTTT
TRBJ2-4	.	TRBD2	TRBV7-8	CASSLAFPAGETKNIQYF	TGTGCCAGCAGCTTAGCGTTCCCAGCGGGAGAAACCAAAAACATTCAGTACTTC
TRBJ1-6	many	.	TRBV6-6	CASSYSTGHNSPLHF	TGTGCCAGCAGTTACTCGACAGGCCATAATTCACCCCTCCACTTT
TRBJ2-7	many	TRBD2	TRBV7-8	CASSLIVAGGPRGHEQYF	TGTGCCAGCAGCTTAATTGTAGCGGGAGGACCCAGAGGACACGAGCAGTACTTC
TRBJ1-5	many	.	TRBV6-6	CASRGDYDQPQHF	TGTGCCAGCAGGGGGGATTATGATCAGCCCCAGCATTTT